The next 21 T cell receptor beta chains were all read from a single sample in a study of T-cell memory formation after mild COVID-19. TCRdb re-analysed the 5' RACE reads in MiXCR, keeping a single row per CDR3 protein. The data hold some 200,000 distinct CDR3 sequences, with around a fifth observed a single time. The sample comprised PBMCs or a T cell subset sorted from them (not recorded which). All receptors come from an adult woman who had mild COVID-19 (a few samples of this study predate the infection). Cell type and time point are not known.

The chain combines TRBV15 with TRBJ2-3, with TRBD1 as a possible D gene (6 bases). In germline, CDR1 is LNHNV, CDR2 YYDKDF (reference sequence). Trimming took 0 bases from V and 2 from J, leaving 9 bases between them. The CDR3 has 15 residues. The CDR3: CATSRDWGHTDTQYF. CDR3 bases: TGTGCCACCAGCAGAGATTGGGGACACACAGATACGCAGTATTTT.

The chain carries TRBV15 and TRBJ2-7; 9 bases map to TRBD2. Per the germline V gene, CDR1 is LNHNV and CDR2 is YYDKDF (reference sequence). The CDR3 consists of 17 residues. The ends lost 0 bases at V and 3 bases at J; junction bases unmatched: 9. In nucleotides, the CDR3 is TGTGCCACCAGCAGAGATCGAAAGCGGGGGGCGTTCTACGAGCAGTACTTC. Its protein product is CATSRDRKRGAFYEQYF.

This chain joins TRBV12-3 or TRBV12-4 and TRBJ2-3; 8 nucleotides agree with TRBD2. The V and J ends lost 4 bases and 4 bases, in that order; junction bases with no gene match: 10. The CDR3 spans 16 residues. The CDR3 loop reads CASSSQTSGVSDTQYF. The CDR3 DNA reads TGTGCCAGCAGTTCCCAAACTAGCGGCGTTTCAGATACGCAGTATTTT.

This clonotype was observed at least ten times. The J gene is TRBJ2-7, the V gene TRBV5-5; TRBD2 is a possible D gene (6 bases). CDR1 is SGHKS and CDR2 is YYEKEE in the germline V gene (reference sequence). This CDR3 spans 13 amino acids. V shed 3 bases and J shed 2 bases, with 9 bases lying between them. The CDR3 spells CASSWDFAYEQYF. Here the CDR3 DNA reads TGTGCCAGCAGCTGGGACTTTGCCTACGAGCAGTACTTC.

This clonotype was recorded a few times. V and J are TRBV7-9 and TRBJ2-7, with no clear D. Germline V CDR1 and CDR2: SEHNR, FQNEAQ (reference sequence). V lost 1 base to trimming and J lost 2 bases, with 9 bases between them. This CDR3 comprises 14 residues. CDR3 in amino acids: CASSLDTAPYEQYF. The DNA for the CDR3 is TGTGCCAGCAGCTTAGATACGGCTCCCTACGAGCAGTACTTC.

The V gene is TRBV20-1, the J gene TRBJ2-1; 12 positions match TRBD2. CDR3 length: 17 amino acids. CDR1 is DFQATT and CDR2 is SNEGSKA in the germline V gene (reference sequence). The J segment lost 8 bases and the V segment lost 7 bases, leaving 18 bases of the junction unmatched. The CDR3 region is CSVRITLAGGNYDEQFF. CDR3 in DNA: TGCAGTGTAAGGATTACCCTAGCGGGAGGGAATTACGATGAGCAGTTCTTC.

The chain carries TRBV5-1 and TRBJ2-3; D perhaps matches TRBD1 (5 bases). Per germline, CDR1 SGHRS and CDR2 YFSETQ. The CDR3 length is 14 residues. V was trimmed by 4 bases and J by 1 base, leaving 10 bases between them. In DNA, the CDR3 is TGCGCCAGCAGCCGGGTAGGGGGCACAGATACGCAGTATTTT. Encoded protein: CASSRVGGTDTQYF.

The sample holds many counts of this clonotype. The chain recombines TRBV6-5 with TRBJ1-6; D remains ambiguous. V was shortened by 7 bases and J by 5 bases, with 15 bases between the two germline ends. There are 15 residues in the CDR3. The germline CDR1 and CDR2 sequences are MNHEY and SVGAGI. The CDR3 DNA follows: TGTGCCAGCACCCCGGCAACAGCAGATAATTCACCCCTCCACTTT. The encoded protein is CASTPATADNSPLHF.

This clonotype was recorded a few times. The chain combines TRBV12-3 or TRBV12-4 with TRBJ1-2; D is uncertain. CDR3 length: 11 residues. Trimming removed 7 bases from V and 5 bases from J, with 8 bases in between. The DNA for the CDR3 is TGTGCCAGCATTGTCTGGTATGGCTACACCTTC. Translation gives CASIVWYGYTF.

This chain joins TRBV12-3 or TRBV12-4 and TRBJ2-7, with 12 bases identical to TRBD1. The CDR3 totals 16 residues. V gave up 6 bases and J gave up 4 bases; unmatched junction bases: 10. The CDR3 nucleotides are TGTGCCAGCAGCTCACCGGGACAGGGGGCGAATTACGAGCAGTACTTC. Its protein product is CASSSPGQGANYEQYF.

In this sample, this clonotype turned up many times. The V gene is TRBV7-9, the J gene TRBJ1-1; 10 bases line up with TRBD1. The CDR3 is made up of 14 amino acids. Germline trimming cut 5 bases from V and 7 bases from J; bases unmatched to any gene: 7. Germline V gene data show CDR1 as SEHNR and CDR2 as FQNEAQ (reference sequence). The CDR3 is CASSPGQGLSEAFF. Written as DNA, the CDR3 is TGTGCCAGCAGCCCGGGACAGGGGCTTAGTGAAGCTTTCTTT.

This clonotype was recorded a few times. J is TRBJ1-2 and V is TRBV12-3 or TRBV12-4; D might be TRBD1 (5 bases). V lost 1 base and J lost 3, with 6 bases in between. The CDR3 has 13 residues. The CDR3 reads CASSLGRDYGYTF. CDR3 nucleotide sequence: TGTGCCAGCAGTTTAGGCAGGGACTATGGCTACACCTTC.

CDR3 protein: CASSPGQGLDEQYF. Here the CDR3 DNA reads TGCGCCAGCAGCCCGGGACAGGGGTTGGACGAGCAGTACTTC. The rearrangement uses TRBV5-1 and TRBJ2-7, with TRBD1 matching over 10 bases. This CDR3 contains 14 residues. V shed 4 bases, J shed 5 bases, and the junction held 6 bases outside the gene matches. Germline V gene lookup returns CDR1 SGHRS and CDR2 YFSETQ.

This clonotype was seen many times. This rearrangement joins TRBV27 to TRBJ2-7; 7 nucleotides align to TRBD2. Germline CDR1 reads MNHEY; CDR2 reads SMNVEV (reference sequence). V shed 7 bases, J shed 3 bases, and the junction held 12 bases outside the gene matches. The CDR3 length is 15 residues. The CDR3 DNA is TGTGCCAGCACTAGCAGTAGCGGGTTGATCTACGAGCAGTACTTC. Residues: CASTSSSGLIYEQYF.

The chain couples TRBV28 to TRBJ2-7; 12 positions match TRBD2. Trimming cost V 2 bases and J 2 bases; bases outside gene matches: 4. Germline V gene lookup returns CDR1 MDHEN and CDR2 SYDVKM. This CDR3 region has 16 residues. CDR3 region: CASSLRGLAGPYEQYF. Written as DNA, the CDR3 is TGTGCCAGCAGTTTACGAGGACTAGCGGGACCCTACGAGCAGTACTTC.

The gene calls are TRBV4-3 and TRBJ2-1; TRBD2 matches at 11 bases. CDR1 LGHNA and CDR2 YSLEER come from the germline V gene. The V gene end was trimmed by 4 bases and the J gene end by 10 bases; junction bases not matched to a gene: 15. This CDR3 has 17 residues. CDR3 bases: TGCGCCAGCAGCCTCTCCGGGACTAGCGGCGGTCTTACGGAGCAGTTCTTC. Protein sequence: CASSLSGTSGGLTEQFF.

The rearrangement uses TRBV5-1 and TRBJ1-1; no definite D call. This CDR3 is built from 13 residues. V gave up 3 bases and J gave up 8 bases, with 14 bases separating them. The germline V gene encodes CDR1 SGHRS and CDR2 YFSETQ. DNA of the CDR3: TGCGCCAGCAGCTGGACCGGCATCGACGAAGCTTTCTTT. Protein product: CASSWTGIDEAFF. Combining the CDR3 with reference TRBV5-1 and TRBJ1-1 gives the whole variable domain KAGVTQTPRYLIKTRGQQVTLSCSPISGHRSVSWYQQTPGQGLQFLFEYFSETQRNKGNFPGRFSGRQFSNSRSEMNVSTLELGDSALYLCASSWTGIDEAFFGQGTRLTVV.

J is TRBJ1-1 and V is TRBV7-3; D might be TRBD1 (6 bases). This CDR3 comprises 14 residues. Germline lookup yields CDR1 SGHTA and CDR2 FQGTGA. Trimming took 9 bases from V and 0 from J, leaving 14 bases between them. The CDR3 coding sequence is TGTGCCAGTGCTCCCGGGGGCATGAACACTGAAGCTTTCTTT. Residues: CASAPGGMNTEAFF.

This chain uses TRBV27 with TRBJ2-3; D is possibly TRBD2 (6 bases). The ends were cut back, 5 bases at V and 2 bases at J, with 11 bases in the middle. Germline V gene lookup returns CDR1 MNHEY and CDR2 SMNVEV (reference sequence). The CDR3 length is 14 residues. This CDR3 is CASSLPGLTDTQYF. In DNA, the CDR3 is TGTGCCAGCAGTCTACCGGGACTCACAGATACGCAGTATTTT.

This clonotype appeared a few times. The gene calls are TRBV7-9 and TRBJ2-3, with 8 positions matching TRBD1. V shed 0 bases, J shed 0 bases, and the junction held 2 bases outside the gene matches. This CDR3 region has 16 residues. Germline assignment: CDR1 SEHNR and CDR2 FQNEAQ (reference sequence). The CDR3 loop is CASSLARDRSTDTQYF. As DNA, the CDR3 is TGTGCCAGCAGCTTAGCCCGGGACAGGAGCACAGATACGCAGTATTTT.

The sample holds a few counts of this clonotype. The rearrangement links TRBV9 to TRBJ1-3, with D possibly TRBD1 on 6 matching bases. The CDR3 is made up of 17 amino acids. Germline assignment: CDR1 SGDLS and CDR2 YYNGEE. The ends were cut back, 0 bases at V and 0 bases at J, with 13 bases in the middle. The CDR3, as DNA: TGTGCCAGCAGCGTAGCTTCGGGACACCGCTCTGGAAACACCATATATTTT. Translation: CASSVASGHRSGNTIYF.